The rows below give T cell receptor beta chains drawn from one sample of a study of T cell responses to AZD1222 COVID-19 vaccine. The table came from immunoSEQ multiplex PCR; TCRdb's copy has only in-frame clones and leaves some out. This table has more than 95,000 clones, 89% appearing once. The sequenced sample was peripheral blood, obtained on day 0 of AZD1222 vaccination. The receptors derive from an adult in good health. The CDR3 runs from the conserved cysteine through the conserved F or W. Each record gives: V gene, D gene, J gene, clone size, CDR3 protein, CDR3 DNA. D genes are given only for firm matches. Size tells how often a clone was seen (once, few, many) or the class of an expanded clone, and some rows leave it out.

TRBV5-6	-	TRBJ2-7	-	CASSFRRDEQYF	TGTGCCAGCAGCTTCCGCAGGGACGAGCAGTACTTC
TRBV14	-	TRBJ2-1	-	CASSQGDIRRGGVLVTISYNEQFF	TGTGCCAGCAGCCAAGGGGATATTCGAAGAGGCGGAGTCCTCGTAACAATCTCCTACAATGAGCAGTTCTTC
TRBV6-5	-	TRBJ2-3	once	CASSYSPSSTDTQYF	TGTGCCAGCAGTTACTCTCCCTCTAGCACAGATACGCAGTATTTT
TRBV6-1	-	TRBJ2-7	-	CASSDPGQNEQYF	TGTGCCAGCAGTGATCCCGGACAGAACGAGCAGTACTTC
TRBV11-2	-	TRBJ2-7	-	CASSLGGTASYEQYF	TGTGCCAGCAGCTTAGGCGGGACGGCCTCCTACGAGCAGTACTTC
TRBV14	-	TRBJ1-1	-	CASSSLQGSPGAFF	TGTGCCAGCAGCTCGTTGCAGGGGTCCCCTGGTGCTTTCTTT
TRBV19	-	TRBJ1-1	once	CASSIGNTEAFF	TGTGCCAGTAGTATAGGGAACACTGAAGCTTTCTTT
TRBV14	TRBD1	TRBJ2-7	-	CASSLDRGEQYF	TGTGCCAGCAGCCTTGACAGGGGCGAGCAGTACTTC
TRBV27	-	TRBJ1-2	-	CASSFGWGLQDYGYTF	TGTGCCAGCAGTTTTGGGTGGGGTCTCCAAGACTATGGCTACACCTTC
TRBV7-9	-	TRBJ1-4	once	CASSLGQALTNEKLFF	TGTGCCAGCAGCTTAGGACAGGCTCTAACTAATGAAAAACTGTTTTTT
TRBV6-5	-	TRBJ2-6	-	CASGLSGANVLTF	TGTGCCAGCGGACTCTCTGGGGCCAACGTCCTGACTTTC
TRBV6-5	TRBD1	TRBJ2-3	-	CASRDRASTDTQYF	TGTGCCAGCAGGGACAGGGCTAGCACAGATACGCAGTATTTT
TRBV19	TRBD1	TRBJ1-1	-	CASSIDDRDRVNTEAFF	TGTGCCAGTAGTATAGACGACCGGGACAGGGTGAACACTGAAGCTTTCTTT
TRBV5-1	-	TRBJ2-7	-	CASSLDRRNEQYF	TGCGCCAGCAGCTTGGACCGTCGGAACGAGCAGTACTTC
TRBV11-3	-	TRBJ2-2	-	CASCVVVNTGELFF	TGTGCCAGCTGTGTGGTAGTGAACACCGGGGAGCTGTTTTTT
TRBV5-1	-	TRBJ1-4	-	CASKVYIQDEKLFF	TGCGCCAGCAAAGTCTACATTCAGGATGAAAAACTGTTTTTT
TRBV11-2	-	TRBJ2-7	once	CASSLVWEQYF	TGTGCCAGCAGCCTAGTGTGGGAGCAGTACTTC
TRBV10-3	-	TRBJ1-1	-	CAIRQGTEAFF	TGTGCCATCAGGCAGGGTACTGAAGCTTTCTTT
TRBV7-3	TRBD2	TRBJ2-3	-	CASSLSQRETDTQYF	TGTGCCAGCAGCTTATCTCAGCGGGAGACAGATACGCAGTATTTT
TRBV5-1	-	TRBJ2-2	-	CASSLAGPNTGELFF	TGCGCCAGCAGCTTGGCAGGGCCTAACACCGGGGAGCTGTTTTTT
TRBV29-1	-	TRBJ2-2	-	CSAPTANTGELFF	TGCAGCGCACCGACCGCGAACACCGGGGAGCTGTTTTTT
TRBV6-5	-	TRBJ2-2	-	CASSYSSSGTGELFF	TGTGCCAGCAGTTACTCGAGCAGCGGCACCGGGGAGCTGTTTTTT
TRBV16	-	TRBJ2-6	-	CASSQLRPGSGANVLTF	TGTGCCAGCAGCCAATTAAGACCGGGCTCTGGGGCCAACGTCCTGACTTTC
TRBV6-5	TRBD1	TRBJ1-4	-	CASRGDRAKEKKLFF	TGTGCCAGCAGGGGGGACAGGGCTAAAGAGAAAAAACTGTTTTTT
TRBV6-5	-	TRBJ2-1	-	CASSPWGSSNEQFF	TGTGCCAGCAGTCCCTGGGGGTCTTCCAATGAGCAGTTCTTC